The present TCR beta chain was sequenced within a study of blood T cell repertoires in COVID-19. Study-wide background: Sites in the United States, Italy and Spain provided acute and convalescent COVID-19 samples. The cDNA or gDNA used as material had been derived from T cells, B-cell-depleted T cells, or PBMCs.

Sequenced by immunoSEQ multiplex PCR; TCRdb stores in-frame clones only, minus some. This table has approximately 180,000 clones, 88% appearing once. With 0 bases removed from V and 1 base from J, the gap between germline ends came to 16 bases. From germline, CDR1 is SGHVS and CDR2 FNYEAQ. CDR3 length equals 17 residues. This chain links TRBV7-6 with TRBJ2-7, with D perhaps TRBD1 (6 bases). The material sequenced was peripheral blood. This receptor was taken from a human donor in a cohort sampled during active COVID-19. Written as DNA, the CDR3 is TGTGCCAGCAGCTTAGCAGGGGGTAAAATGGGATCCTACGAGCAGTACTTC. Translating it yields CASSLAGGKMGSYEQYF.